This section outlines one T cell receptor beta chain sequence together with its context. The antigen is unknown. This entry is derived from a study of post-analysis software for immune sequencing data. Regarding the study as a whole: When patients were compared with controls, 4 or 5 TRBV segments were more frequent, TRBV5-6, TRBV5-1 and TRBV20-1 among them. Significantly lower normalized Chao1 diversity was found in patients with multiple sclerosis relative to controls.

CDR1 is MNHEY and CDR2 is SVGEGT in the germline V gene. This CDR3 has 15 residues. TCR beta cDNA libraries had unique molecular identifiers. It was from roughly 1.1 to 9.2 million T cells that about 540,000 cDNA molecules came. TCRdb used MiXCR to reprocess the PCR reads, holding one entry per CDR3 protein. The sample has hundreds of thousands of distinct CDR3 sequences, 36% seen once. Sequencing was carried out using blood. This rearrangement joins TRBV6-2 or TRBV6-3 to TRBJ2-5; maybe TRBD2 (7 bases). The J call is uncertain, as TRBJ2-7 better fits the DNA end. The TCR comes from a girl between 5 and 17 years old with multiple sclerosis. In DNA form, the CDR3 reads TGTGCCAGCACCAAGACGGGGGGCACAACCGGCGAGCAGTACTTC. Its translation is CASTKTGGTTGEQYF.